This T cell receptor beta chain was identified in a study of control samples from healthy donors and cancer patients. Repertoires were generated with immunoSEQ multiplex PCR, while TCRdb's copy carries only in-frame clones and drops some. The repertoire holds roughly 26,000 clones, with 75% to 85% as singletons. Germline V gene sequence: CDR1 LGHDT, CDR2 YNNKEL (reference sequence). With 1 base removed from V and 6 bases from J, the gap between germline ends came to 18 bases. The CDR3 covers 17 residues. The specimen was PBMCs. The chain links TRBV3-1 (or the pseudogene TRBV3-2) to TRBJ1-4; TRBD1 is a possible D gene (5 bases). This clonotype was obtained from a woman in her sixties or seventies with head and neck cancer. Written as DNA, the CDR3 is TGTGCCAGCAGCCAAGCCCTGCGATTGCAGGGCCATGAAAAACTGTTTTTT. Protein sequence: CASSQALRLQGHEKLFF.